A single sample is the source of the 3 T cell receptor beta chains below, sequenced in a study of regulatory T cells in long-lasting Graves disease. Researchers made TCR beta libraries by using iRepertoire HTBI primers and running Arm-PCR on CDR3 regions. TCRdb re-derived calls from the multiplex PCR reads in MiXCR, one entry per CDR3 protein. The sample has a few hundred thousand distinct CDR3 sequences, approximately 13% seen once; the top ten hold approximately 9.3%. Time point: newly diagnosed GD, antithyroid drugs for less than 3 months. Extracted RNA from PBMCs served as the source of the TCR library. These data were also filed under a second study, of T cells in Graves' hyperthyroidism and ophthalmopathy.

The material sequenced was peripheral blood mononuclear cells (PBMCs), taken at new diagnosis, from a patient treated with antithyroid drugs. These receptors all come from a man younger than 45 with Graves disease.

At least ten counts were recorded for this clonotype. J is TRBJ2-1 and V is TRBV27; tentatively, D is TRBD1 (6 bases). Deletions cut 8 bases from V and 2 bases from J, with 13 bases between. The CDR3 spans 14 residues. Germline V CDR1 and CDR2: MNHEY, SMNVEV (reference sequence). CDR3 loop: CASGVRGPYNEQFF. The CDR3 DNA follows: TGTGCCAGCGGGGTCAGGGGCCCCTACAATGAGCAGTTCTTC.

This clonotype was observed many times. This chain joins TRBV29-1 and TRBJ2-7, with 8 bases matching TRBD1. In germline, CDR1 is SQVTM, CDR2 ANQGSEA. The CDR3 length is 12 residues. The trim removed 7 bases at V and 3 bases at J, leaving 5 bases unmatched. The CDR3 loop is CSASGQGYEQYF. The CDR3 coding sequence is TGCAGCGCCAGTGGACAGGGCTACGAGCAGTACTTC.

This clonotype was detected ten times or more. The genes are TRBV20-1 and TRBJ2-7; no clear D gene. Germline V gene data show CDR1 as DFQATT and CDR2 as SNEGSKA (reference sequence). V was shortened by 3 bases and J by 2 bases, with 11 bases between the two germline ends. The CDR3 spans 13 residues. CDR3 DNA: TGCAGTGCTAGTAATCCGACCCCCTACGAGCAGTACTTC. This codes for CSASNPTPYEQYF.